One sample yielded the 14 T cell receptor beta chains listed below, sequenced in a study of human T cells and chemical hapten exposure. Each CDR3 protein gets one entry after TCRdb re-called the RACE reads with MiXCR. The table lists 300,000 to 450,000 distinct CDR3 sequences, approximately 5.1% of them singletons. Time point meaning: pre-sensitization, week 0. Indicated treatment: therapeutic diphenylcyclopropenone sensitization with weekly scalp DPC. Sequenced material: whole blood, taken in connection with sensitization to the hapten diphenylcyclopropenone (DPC). The receptors were sampled from a woman aged 50 to 60 with alopecia areata. Some clones in this sample may be carry-over from other donors' samples.

The V call is TRBV7-9, the J call TRBJ1-3, with a weak D call TRBD1 (5 bases). Germline assignment: CDR1 SEHNR and CDR2 FQNEAQ (reference sequence). V was cut by 6 bases and J by 8 bases, with 8 bases left in between. This CDR3 spans 11 amino acids. CDR3 nucleotides: TGTGCCAGCAGACTGGGGGACACCATATATTTT. This codes for CASRLGDTIYF.

The CDR3 coding sequence is TGTGCCAGCAGCCAAGTCACAGAGACCCAGTACTTC. Translation: CASSQVTETQYF. The chain uses TRBV3-1 and TRBJ2-5; no firm D call. CDR3 length equals 12 residues. Germline CDR1 reads LGHDT; CDR2 reads YNNKEL (reference sequence). The V end lost 1 base, the J end lost 4 bases, and 4 bases lay between the germline ends.

This clonotype has a count of ten or more. J is TRBJ2-7 and V is TRBV30; 7 bases agree with TRBD2. This CDR3 spans 12 amino acids. Germline V gene sequence: CDR1 GTSNPN, CDR2 SVGIG (reference sequence). The trim removed 5 bases at V and 1 base at J, leaving 2 bases unmatched. The CDR3 sequence is CAWASGSYEQYF. CDR3 in DNA: TGTGCCTGGGCTAGCGGTTCCTACGAGCAGTACTTC.

The genes are TRBV20-1 and TRBJ2-1; a possible D gene is TRBD2 (5 bases). This CDR3 is built from 13 residues. The germline V and J ends were trimmed by 1 base and 8 bases, with 12 bases remaining between them. CDR1 DFQATT and CDR2 SNEGSKA come from the germline V gene (reference sequence). The CDR3 is CSARGLAPDEQFF. CDR3 in DNA: TGCAGTGCTAGAGGGCTAGCCCCCGATGAGCAGTTCTTC.

This clonotype was seen repeatedly, ten times or more. This chain links TRBV29-1 with TRBJ2-1; 7 bases match TRBD2. V dropped 1 base and J dropped 0; count of bases not matched to a gene: 6. This CDR3 has 16 amino acids. CDR1 and CDR2 (germline): SQVTM, ANQGSEA. The CDR3 DNA reads as TGCAGCGTTGAAGGGCTAGCGGTAATCTCCTACAATGAGCAGTTCTTC. Translation gives CSVEGLAVISYNEQFF.

This clonotype has only a few counts. J is TRBJ1-2 and V is TRBV12-3 or TRBV12-4; D not resolved. Trimming took off 5 bases at V and 2 bases at J, with 12 bases between the two ends. The CDR3 extends over 14 amino acids. As DNA, the CDR3 is TGTGCCAGCAGTCCGGTGACAAGAAACTATGGCTACACCTTC. Protein product: CASSPVTRNYGYTF.

The gene calls are TRBV9 and TRBJ1-6; D not certain. V was trimmed by 0 bases and J by 6 bases, leaving 7 bases between them. Germline V gives CDR1 SGDLS, CDR2 YYNGEE. CDR3 length: 14 residues. The CDR3 sequence is CASSVGSPNSPLHF. The CDR3 nucleotides are TGTGCCAGCAGCGTAGGCAGCCCTAATTCACCCCTCCACTTT.

This clonotype was seen a few times. The rearrangement links TRBV28 to TRBJ1-1; the D is unclear. Trimming removed 5 bases from V and 11 bases from J, with 15 bases in between. This CDR3 comprises 12 residues. Germline lookup yields CDR1 MDHEN and CDR2 SYDVKM. Here the CDR3 DNA reads TGTGCCAGCAGTCCAACCGGGGAGATGGCTTTCTTT. This sequence encodes CASSPTGEMAFF.

This clonotype was observed a few times. V gene TRBV12-3 or TRBV12-4 combines with J gene TRBJ2-3, with 8 bases aligning to TRBD2. The V and J ends lost 5 bases and 0 bases, in that order; junction bases with no gene match: 10. CDR3 length: 17 amino acids. CDR3 sequence (DNA): TGTGCCAGCAGTCTACCCCCGGGGGGGACTAGCACAGATACGCAGTATTTT. Protein product: CASSLPPGGTSTDTQYF.

CDR3 residues: CASSMRLGAPSTDTQYF. CDR3 nucleotides: TGTGCCAGCAGCATGCGACTGGGGGCACCTAGCACAGATACGCAGTATTTT. This rearrangement joins TRBV14 to TRBJ2-3; possible D gene TRBD1, 6 bases. The V gene's germline CDR1 is SGHDN and CDR2 FVKESK. With 5 bases removed from V and 0 bases from J, the gap between germline ends came to 18 bases. The CDR3 contains 17 residues.

This clonotype has ten or more counts. The chain links TRBV10-3 to TRBJ2-3; tentative D call: TRBD1 (5 bases). V gave up 3 bases and J gave up 6 bases, with 10 bases separating them. CDR3 length: 13 amino acids. Germline V gene lookup returns CDR1 ENHRY and CDR2 SYGVKD. The CDR3 reads CAISDYQGDTQYF. For the CDR3, the DNA is TGTGCCATCAGTGACTATCAGGGCGATACGCAGTATTTT.

This clonotype has just a few counts. This rearrangement joins TRBV19 to TRBJ2-1; 10 nucleotides line up with TRBD2. J lost 0 bases, V lost 3 bases, and 2 bases had no gene match. Per germline, CDR1 LNHDA and CDR2 SQIVND (reference sequence). The CDR3 totals 16 residues. In nucleotides, the CDR3 is TGTGCCAGTAGTATGAGCGGGAGGGTCTCCTACAATGAGCAGTTCTTC. Its translation: CASSMSGRVSYNEQFF.

As regards this clonotype: A clone one base away is much larger, so this may be a read error. This is likely a read error, given that the CDR3 carries no conserved phenylalanine or tryptophan at its end. V and J are TRBV5-4 and TRBJ2-3; D remains unclear. This CDR3 has 13 residues. Per the germline V gene, CDR1 is SGHNT and CDR2 is YYREEE (reference sequence). The ends were cut back, 3 bases at V and 1 base at J, with 6 bases in the middle. The CDR3 nucleotides read TGTGCCAGCAGCTCGGACCGCACAGATACGCAGTATTCT. Translating it yields CASSSDRTDTQYS.

This clonotype was seen a few times. The chain carries TRBV7-2 and TRBJ2-5; 8 bases are shared with TRBD1. The CDR3 runs to 13 residues. Trimming removed 5 bases from V and 3 bases from J; junction bases left unmatched: 2. The germline V gene encodes CDR1 SGHTA and CDR2 FQGNSA. The CDR3 sequence: CASSTTGEETQYF. The CDR3 coding sequence is TGTGCCAGCAGCACGACAGGGGAAGAGACCCAGTACTTC.